The rows below give T cell receptor beta chains drawn from one sample of a study of blood T cell repertoires in COVID-19. Assay: immunoSEQ multiplex PCR; the TCRdb copy retains only in-frame clones and omits some. The sample carries roughly 180,000 clones, roughly 84% recorded once. Sequencing was carried out using PBMCs or T cells enriched from blood (not recorded which). Receptor source: a man in his sixties who had recovered from COVID-19. CDR3s include the opening cysteine and the closing phenylalanine or tryptophan. The order of the fields is clone size, V gene, D gene, J gene, CDR3 protein, CDR3 DNA. D genes are given only for firm matches. Clone size is shown for a subset of rows, as once, few, many or a class of expanded clone.

clone size: .; V gene: TRBV4-1; D gene: .; J gene: TRBJ2-4; CDR3 protein: CASSAGTVAKNIQYF; CDR3 DNA: TGCGCCAGCAGTGCGGGGACAGTAGCCAAAAACATTCAGTACTTC
clone size: few; V gene: TRBV18; D gene: .; J gene: TRBJ1-2; CDR3 protein: CASSPPVPGRGYTF; CDR3 DNA: TGTGCCAGCTCACCACCGGTCCCGGGTCGGGGCTACACCTTC
clone size: few; V gene: TRBV7-9; D gene: .; J gene: TRBJ2-7; CDR3 protein: CASSPTGFYSYEQYF; CDR3 DNA: TGTGCCAGCAGCCCTACAGGTTTTTACTCCTACGAGCAGTACTTC
clone size: .; V gene: TRBV19; D gene: TRBD1; J gene: TRBJ2-7; CDR3 protein: CASSKIPGQGLYEQYF; CDR3 DNA: TGTGCCAGTAGCAAAATCCCGGGACAGGGGTTATACGAGCAGTACTTC
clone size: .; V gene: TRBV27; D gene: TRBD2; J gene: TRBJ2-1; CDR3 protein: CASSLGTSGRNEQFF; CDR3 DNA: TGTGCCAGCAGTTTAGGGACTAGCGGGAGAAATGAGCAGTTCTTC
clone size: .; V gene: TRBV7-9; D gene: TRBD1; J gene: TRBJ1-2; CDR3 protein: CASSFADRADGYTF; CDR3 DNA: TGTGCCAGCAGCTTCGCCGACAGGGCAGATGGCTACACCTTC
clone size: .; V gene: TRBV7-9; D gene: .; J gene: TRBJ2-7; CDR3 protein: CASSLGDNYEQYF; CDR3 DNA: TGTGCCAGCAGCCTCGGGGACAACTACGAGCAGTACTTC
clone size: .; V gene: TRBV11-2; D gene: .; J gene: TRBJ1-1; CDR3 protein: CASSLTRDTEAFF; CDR3 DNA: TGTGCCAGCAGCTTAACCCGGGACACTGAAGCTTTCTTT
clone size: .; V gene: TRBV7-3; D gene: TRBD2; J gene: TRBJ2-3; CDR3 protein: CASSLTGLAGEVDTQYF; CDR3 DNA: TGTGCCAGCAGCTTAACGGGGCTAGCGGGAGAGGTTGATACGCAGTATTTT
clone size: .; V gene: TRBV19; D gene: TRBD1; J gene: TRBJ2-5; CDR3 protein: CASSFGQGSIETQYF; CDR3 DNA: TGTGCCAGTAGTTTCGGACAGGGGAGCATAGAGACCCAGTACTTC
clone size: .; V gene: TRBV28; D gene: TRBD1; J gene: TRBJ1-2; CDR3 protein: CASSLFGTGGNVGYTF; CDR3 DNA: TGTGCCAGCAGTTTATTCGGGACAGGGGGTAATGTTGGCTACACCTTC
clone size: .; V gene: TRBV6-5; D gene: TRBD1; J gene: TRBJ1-5; CDR3 protein: CASSYDRGNQPQHF; CDR3 DNA: TGTGCCAGCAGTTATGACAGGGGGAATCAGCCCCAGCATTTT
clone size: .; V gene: TRBV7-6; D gene: .; J gene: TRBJ1-2; CDR3 protein: CASSLDRAGDGYTF; CDR3 DNA: TGTGCCAGCAGCTTAGATAGGGCAGGGGATGGCTACACCTTC
clone size: .; V gene: TRBV28; D gene: TRBD1; J gene: TRBJ1-6; CDR3 protein: CATLGQPVPNSPLHF; CDR3 DNA: TGTGCCACCTTGGGACAGCCTGTACCAAATTCACCCCTCCACTTT
clone size: .; V gene: TRBV4-2; D gene: .; J gene: TRBJ1-4; CDR3 protein: CASSQDRGGANEKLFF; CDR3 DNA: TGTGCCAGCAGCCAAGATCGCGGAGGGGCGAATGAAAAACTGTTTTTT
clone size: .; V gene: TRBV6-5; D gene: TRBD2; J gene: TRBJ2-7; CDR3 protein: CASSYGGAGGYEQYF; CDR3 DNA: TGTGCCAGCAGTTACGGGGGAGCGGGGGGCTACGAGCAGTACTTC
clone size: .; V gene: TRBV7-2; D gene: TRBD2; J gene: TRBJ2-7; CDR3 protein: CASSLVPSGSYEQYF; CDR3 DNA: TGTGCCAGCAGCTTAGTCCCTAGCGGTAGCTACGAGCAGTACTTC
clone size: .; V gene: TRBV5-1; D gene: .; J gene: TRBJ2-1; CDR3 protein: CASSLGQASSYNEQFF; CDR3 DNA: TGCGCCAGCAGCTTGGGACAGGCCAGCTCCTACAATGAGCAGTTCTTC
clone size: .; V gene: TRBV3-1/TRBV3-2; D gene: .; J gene: TRBJ1-1; CDR3 protein: CASSQSPEENTEAFF; CDR3 DNA: TGTGCCAGCAGCCAATCGCCCGAGGAGAACACTGAAGCTTTCTTT